The T cell receptor (beta chain) described here comes from a study of T cell clones after liver transplantation. As for the study in general: Liver transplant recipients had immunosuppression withdrawal attempted within 2 years.

CDR3 size: 12 residues. Germline V CDR1 and CDR2: SNHLY, FYNNEI. Trimming took off 4 bases at V and 6 bases at J, with 9 bases between the two ends. Clones were read by immunoSEQ multiplex PCR, and TCRdb kept only the in-frame ones, dropping some. In the table there are fewer than 110,000 clones, about 86% of which are singletons. The sample consisted of CD4+ T cells from blood, taken around 48 months after liver transplant. The chain is built from TRBV2 and TRBJ1-1; D possibly corresponds to TRBD1 (6 bases). The receptor was isolated from a human patient who received a liver transplant. Some T cells may arise from the graft donor. CDR3: CASSVDSAEAFF. As DNA, the CDR3 is TGTGCCAGCAGTGTGGACAGCGCTGAAGCTTTCTTT.